The next 18 T cell receptor beta chains were all read from a single sample in a study of shared T cell receptors in the human thymus. Profiled with immunoSEQ multiplex PCR; TCRdb holds only in-frame clones, not every one. The sample carries 450,000 to 650,000 clones, approximately 80% recorded once. The data also belong to a second study, concerning human thymus T cells.

The sample taken for sequencing was thymocytes. Source of these receptors: a boy younger than two with a congenital heart defect.

This clone is a singleton in its sample. The gene calls are TRBV27 and TRBJ2-7; 8 positions agree with TRBD1. CDR1 and CDR2 (germline): MNHEY, SMNVEV (reference sequence). With 7 bases clipped from V and 2 bases from J, the junction kept 13 bases outside the gene matches. This CDR3 is built from 16 residues. The CDR3 DNA reads TGTGCCAGCATCTCCAGGGTGAGGACAGGGACCTACGAGCAGTACTTC. Its protein product is CASISRVRTGTYEQYF.

The chain links TRBV7-2 to TRBJ2-7; 7 bases match TRBD2. V lost 2 bases, J lost 2 bases, and 9 bases stayed unmatched. CDR1 and CDR2 (germline): SGHTA, FQGNSA. The CDR3 length is 16 residues. CDR3 sequence: CASSLFPAGDAYEQYF. CDR3 DNA: TGTGCCAGCAGCTTATTTCCGGCGGGGGACGCCTACGAGCAGTACTTC.

This chain uses TRBV25-1 with TRBJ2-1; 10 bases align to TRBD1. The CDR3 consists of 16 residues. Germline loops: CDR1 MGHDK, CDR2 SYGVNS. Trimming removed 2 bases from V and 6 bases from J; junction bases left unmatched: 7. As DNA, the CDR3 is TGTGCCAGCAGTGAACCCGACAGGGGGCGCCCCAATGAGCAGTTCTTC. Protein: CASSEPDRGRPNEQFF.

This clone has a single count. This chain uses TRBV6-5 with TRBJ2-5; D remains unclear. There are 13 residues in the CDR3. Per the germline V gene, CDR1 is MNHEY and CDR2 is SVGAGI. The V gene lost 7 bases and the J gene lost 0 bases, with 9 bases spanning the gap. CDR3 DNA: TGTGCCAGCACGGCGGAAGACCAAGAGACCCAGTACTTC. It encodes CASTAEDQETQYF.

The rearrangement joins TRBV9 to TRBJ1-1; 7 nucleotides align to TRBD1. The germline V gene has CDR1 SGDLS and CDR2 YYNGEE. V was pared by 4 bases and J by 0 bases, with 9 bases of the junction left unmatched. The CDR3 is 16 amino acids. CDR3 sequence: CASSSTGIGMNTEAFF. In DNA, the CDR3 is TGTGCCAGCAGCTCGACAGGGATTGGGATGAACACTGAAGCTTTCTTT.

The chain uses TRBV4-3 and TRBJ1-1; D possibly corresponds to TRBD1 (5 bases). The germline gives CDR1 LGHNA, CDR2 YSLEER. Trimming removed 1 base at V and 0 bases at J, with 15 bases between. This CDR3 is 17 amino acids long. The CDR3 sequence is CASSQGSATGLNTEAFF. For the CDR3, the DNA is TGCGCCAGCAGCCAAGGCTCCGCAACAGGATTGAACACTGAAGCTTTCTTT.

In this sample, this clone turned up a few times. Other DNA sequences in the same sample also yield this CDR3. The chain uses TRBV29-1 and TRBJ2-7; maybe TRBD1 (6 bases). This CDR3 contains 11 residues. V lost 4 bases to trimming and J lost 3 bases, with 7 bases between them. Per germline, CDR1 SQVTM and CDR2 ANQGSEA. The CDR3 loop is CSVGGGYEQYF. As DNA, the CDR3 is TGCAGCGTTGGAGGGGGCTACGAGCAGTACTTC.

V and J are TRBV25-1 and TRBJ1-1; 7 nucleotides align to TRBD1. With 2 bases clipped from V and 1 base from J, the junction kept 7 bases outside the gene matches. Germline loops: CDR1 MGHDK, CDR2 SYGVNS. The CDR3 contains 16 residues. CDR3 in amino acids: CASSETLQGPNTEAFF. Here the CDR3 DNA reads TGTGCCAGCAGTGAAACCTTACAGGGGCCGAACACTGAAGCTTTCTTT.

The chain links TRBV21-1 to TRBJ2-1; TRBD2, the table's D call, was not compared with the DNA. TRBV21-1 is shown as a pseudogene. The CDR3 has 16 residues. The DNA for the CDR3 is TGTGCCAGCAGCAAAGGGGAGGGGCTTGGGGACAATGAGCAGTTCTTC. It translates to CASSKGEGLGDNEQFF.

In DNA form, the CDR3 reads TGTGCCAGCGGGGCAAGCGGGAGAAGGAGATACGAGCAGTACTTC. Residues: CASGASGRRRYEQYF. The chain joins TRBV2 to TRBJ2-7, with TRBD2 identical over 8 bases. Germline CDR1 SNHLY, CDR2 FYNNEI. The CDR3 consists of 15 residues. V gave up 8 bases and J gave up 4 bases; unmatched junction bases: 13.

V gene TRBV10-3 combines with J gene TRBJ2-7; 10 nucleotides match TRBD2. Trimming took 5 bases from V and 2 from J; bases not matched to a gene: 3. This CDR3 spans 14 amino acids. Per germline, CDR1 ENHRY and CDR2 SYGVKD. The CDR3 coding sequence is TGTGCCATCAGTACTAGCGGGACTACCTACGAGCAGTACTTC. Protein: CAISTSGTTYEQYF.

The chain uses TRBV4-3 and TRBJ2-3, with TRBD1 matching over 10 bases. The length of the CDR3 is 16 residues. V dropped 2 bases and J dropped 2; count of bases not matched to a gene: 4. Germline V gene lookup returns CDR1 LGHNA and CDR2 YSLEER. CDR3 region: CASSQSDRGPTDTQYF. In DNA form, the CDR3 reads TGCGCCAGCAGCCAAAGCGACAGGGGGCCCACAGATACGCAGTATTTT.

For the CDR3, the DNA is TGTGCCAGCAGCTTAGACAGTGAACAAGAGACCCAGTACTTC. Protein: CASSLDSEQETQYF. The chain carries TRBV5-6 and TRBJ2-5, with a tentative D call TRBD1 (5 bases). The CDR3 length is 14 residues. Germline V gives CDR1 SGHDT, CDR2 YYEEEE. Deletions cut 2 bases from V and 2 bases from J, with 10 bases between. Using reference TRBV5-6 and TRBJ2-5 for the parts outside the CDR3, the full variable domain is DAGVTQSPTHLIKTRGQQVTLRCSPKSGHDTVSWYQQALGQGPQFIFQYYEEEERQRGNFPDRFSGHQFPNYSSELNVNALLLGDSALYLCASSLDSEQETQYFGPGTRLLVL.

This clone appeared a few times. The V gene is TRBV10-1, the J gene TRBJ2-3, with 7 bases lining up with TRBD2. The CDR3 is 18 amino acids. Unmatched junction bases numbered 11, after V lost 2 bases and J lost 0 bases. The V gene's germline CDR1 is WNHNN and CDR2 SYGVQD (reference sequence). CDR3 protein: CASSEVRERLSSTDTQYF. CDR3 sequence (DNA): TGCGCCAGCAGTGAGGTGCGGGAGCGACTTTCTAGCACAGATACGCAGTATTTT.

The chain has TRBV12-5 and TRBJ1-5; D gene unclear. Trimming shortened V by 6 bases and J by 2 bases, and 11 bases separated the two germline ends. Per germline, CDR1 LGHNT and CDR2 FRNRAP. CDR3 length: 14 amino acids. The CDR3: CASGEDGGNQPQHF. The CDR3 bases are TGTGCTAGTGGCGAGGATGGTGGCAATCAGCCCCAGCATTTT.

The chain joins TRBV19 to TRBJ2-3; the match to TRBD2 covers 13 bases. This CDR3 has 16 residues. After removal of 6 bases from V and 2 bases from J, the junction contained 5 bases not matched to a gene. Germline-derived CDR1 and CDR2 are LNHDA and SQIVND (reference sequence). The CDR3 reads CASRSGLAGVTDTQYF. The CDR3 nucleotides are TGTGCCAGTAGGAGTGGACTAGCGGGGGTCACAGATACGCAGTATTTT.

The V call is TRBV6-1, the J call TRBJ2-1, with 13 bases that match TRBD2. CDR1 MNHNS and CDR2 SASEGT come from the germline V gene. The CDR3 consists of 15 residues. After removal of 8 bases from V and 4 bases from J, the junction contained 5 bases not matched to a gene. This chain's CDR3 is CASRGLAGTYNEQFF. The CDR3 nucleotides are TGTGCCAGCCGGGGACTAGCGGGAACATACAATGAGCAGTTCTTC.

The genes are TRBV25-1 and TRBJ2-1; TRBD2 matches at 10 bases. There are 17 residues in the CDR3. Germline CDR1 reads MGHDK; CDR2 reads SYGVNS. Trimming took 6 bases from V and 0 from J; bases not matched to a gene: 8. DNA for the CDR3: TGTGCCAGCAGGGGGGGACTAGCGCCGAGCTCCTACAATGAGCAGTTCTTC. As protein: CASRGGLAPSSYNEQFF.